The rows below give T cell receptor beta chains drawn from one sample of a study of blood T cell repertoires in COVID-19. Profiled with immunoSEQ multiplex PCR; TCRdb holds only in-frame clones, not every one. The sample contains over 200,000 clones, around nine tenths of which appear only once. The sequenced sample was PBMCs or T cells enriched from blood (not recorded which). All receptors come from a man aged 25-45 years who had recovered from COVID-19. Each CDR3 is given with its conserved first and last residue. D genes are given only for firm matches. Clone size is given for some rows only: seen once, a few or many times, or a class if the clone is expanded.

D: .; V: TRBV19; J: TRBJ1-5; size: .; CDR3: CASSIMEGLVQPQHF; DNA: TGTGCCAGTAGTATAATGGAGGGATTGGTTCAGCCCCAGCATTTT
D: TRBD1; V: TRBV6-5; J: TRBJ1-2; size: .; CDR3: CASSSTGGMSGYTF; DNA: TGTGCCAGCAGTTCCACAGGGGGCATGAGTGGCTACACCTTC
D: TRBD1; V: TRBV28; J: TRBJ1-2; size: .; CDR3: CASRTAPGQNYGYTF; DNA: TGTGCCAGCAGGACTGCTCCGGGACAGAACTATGGCTACACCTTC
D: TRBD1; V: TRBV30; J: TRBJ1-2; size: .; CDR3: CAWSLGTGYNGYTF; DNA: TGTGCCTGGAGCCTCGGGACAGGGTACAATGGCTACACCTTC
D: TRBD1; V: TRBV2; J: TRBJ2-5; size: .; CDR3: CASSPGSGTGRLETQYF; DNA: TGTGCCAGCAGTCCGGGATCTGGGACAGGGAGATTAGAGACCCAGTACTTC
D: .; V: TRBV2; J: TRBJ2-7; size: .; CDR3: CASSEETGTEQYF; DNA: TGTGCCAGCAGTGAAGAGACAGGCACCGAGCAGTACTTC
D: .; V: TRBV7-2; J: TRBJ1-2; size: .; CDR3: CASSLETGYGYTF; DNA: TGTGCCAGCAGCTTAGAGACAGGCTATGGCTACACCTTC
D: TRBD2; V: TRBV2; J: TRBJ2-1; size: .; CDR3: CASSPTSGLYNEQFF; DNA: TGTGCCAGCAGCCCGACTAGCGGGCTTTACAATGAGCAGTTCTTC
D: TRBD2; V: TRBV6-2/TRBV6-3; J: TRBJ2-1; size: .; CDR3: CASSYWGGVIF; DNA: TGTGCCAGCAGTTACTGGGGGGGAGTAATCTTC
D: .; V: TRBV18; J: TRBJ2-5; size: .; CDR3: CASSPPGETQYF; DNA: TGTGCCAGCTCACCACCCGGAGAGACCCAGTACTTC
D: TRBD1; V: TRBV9; J: TRBJ1-1; size: .; CDR3: CASSVEGRTGFNTEAFF; DNA: TGTGCCAGCAGCGTAGAAGGCAGGACAGGCTTTAACACTGAAGCTTTCTTT
D: TRBD1; V: TRBV6-1; J: TRBJ1-4; size: .; CDR3: CASSEAPRDSLGKLFF; DNA: TGTGCCAGCAGTGAAGCGCCTAGGGACAGTCTCGGAAAACTGTTTTTT
D: .; V: TRBV6-5; J: TRBJ1-2; size: .; CDR3: CASSYFGGKFSGYTF; DNA: TGTGCCAGCAGTTACTTCGGGGGGAAGTTCTCTGGCTACACCTTC
D: .; V: TRBV7-8; J: TRBJ2-7; size: .; CDR3: CASSLRPGGTYEQYF; DNA: TGTGCCAGCAGCTTACGGCCAGGGGGGACCTACGAGCAGTACTTC
D: TRBD2; V: TRBV5-1; J: TRBJ2-7; size: .; CDR3: CASSLQPGLAGGEYEQYF; DNA: TGCGCCAGCAGCTTGCAGCCGGGACTAGCGGGAGGGGAGTACGAGCAGTACTTC
D: TRBD1; V: TRBV28; J: TRBJ1-3; size: once; CDR3: CASRIRAGTGPGNTIYF; DNA: TGTGCCAGCAGAATCCGGGCCGGGACAGGGCCTGGAAACACCATATATTTT
D: TRBD1; V: TRBV30; J: TRBJ1-3; size: .; CDR3: CAWNRGSGNTIYF; DNA: TGTGCCTGGAACAGGGGATCCGGAAACACCATATATTTT
D: .; V: TRBV7-9; J: TRBJ1-4; size: .; CDR3: CASSTAVINEKLFF; DNA: TGTGCCAGCAGTACTGCGGTGATAAATGAAAAACTGTTTTTT
D: .; V: TRBV2; J: TRBJ1-4; size: .; CDR3: CASSGQAGEKLFF; DNA: TGTGCCAGCAGTGGACAGGCGGGTGAAAAACTGTTTTTT
D: TRBD2; V: TRBV10-2; J: TRBJ2-7; size: .; CDR3: CASSDFAGVYEQYF; DNA: TGCGCCAGCAGTGATTTTGCGGGAGTCTACGAGCAGTACTTC
D: .; V: TRBV28; J: TRBJ1-2; size: .; CDR3: CASRSTGYSDGYTF; DNA: TGTGCCAGCAGATCTACAGGGTATTCGGATGGCTACACCTTC
D: .; V: TRBV10-1; J: TRBJ1-1; size: .; CDR3: CASSESRGRGTEAFF; DNA: TGCGCCAGCAGTGAGTCGCGAGGGAGGGGGACTGAAGCTTTCTTT
D: .; V: TRBV23-1; J: TRBJ1-3; size: few; CDR3: CASSQSGQGPNSGNTIYF; DNA: TGCGCCAGCAGTCAATCGGGTCAGGGTCCCAACTCTGGAAACACCATATATTTT
D: .; V: TRBV7-2; J: TRBJ2-2; size: .; CDR3: CASTPILGQGNTGELFF; DNA: TGTGCCAGCACTCCCATCCTCGGGCAGGGTAACACCGGGGAGCTGTTTTTT
D: .; V: TRBV7-2; J: TRBJ1-5; size: .; CDR3: CASSLVGSDQPQHF; DNA: TGTGCCAGCAGCTTAGTCGGGTCGGATCAGCCCCAGCATTTT
D: .; V: TRBV6-6; J: TRBJ2-5; size: .; CDR3: CASSYTEETQYF; DNA: TGTGCCAGCAGTTACACGGAAGAGACCCAGTACTTC
D: .; V: TRBV20-1; J: TRBJ2-7; size: .; CDR3: CSASPGGSYEQYF; DNA: TGCAGTGCTAGTCCAGGAGGGTCCTACGAGCAGTACTTC
D: .; V: TRBV7-2; J: TRBJ1-2; size: few; CDR3: CASSLGLTNYGYTF; DNA: TGTGCCAGCAGCCTGGGACTTACGAACTATGGCTACACCTTC
D: TRBD2; V: TRBV5-1; J: TRBJ2-1; size: .; CDR3: CASSWELASGHEQFF; DNA: TGCGCCAGCAGCTGGGAACTAGCGTCTGGCCATGAGCAGTTCTTC
D: .; V: TRBV2; J: TRBJ1-2; size: .; CDR3: CASSEKGIGYGYTF; DNA: TGTGCCAGCAGTGAAAAGGGGATAGGCTATGGCTACACCTTC
D: TRBD1; V: TRBV7-3; J: TRBJ2-5; size: .; CDR3: CASSSGQGAGETQYF; DNA: TGTGCCAGCAGCTCGGGACAGGGGGCAGGGGAGACCCAGTACTTC
D: TRBD1; V: TRBV30; J: TRBJ2-7; size: .; CDR3: CAWTIDRASSEQYF; DNA: TGTGCCTGGACTATAGACAGGGCCTCGTCCGAGCAGTACTTC
D: .; V: TRBV12-3/TRBV12-4; J: TRBJ1-1; size: .; CDR3: CASSLRGAGGAFF; DNA: TGTGCCAGCAGTTTAAGAGGGGCGGGAGGAGCTTTCTTT
D: .; V: TRBV2; J: TRBJ1-1; size: .; CDR3: CASSEWRDRLNTEAFF; DNA: TGTGCCAGCAGTGAATGGAGGGACCGCCTGAACACTGAAGCTTTCTTT